The sequence of this TCR beta chain was determined in a study of cytotoxic CD8 clonotypes in ibrutinib-treated CLL. In the study overall: For this cohort, patients were about a dozen relapsed/refractory and some 15 treatment-naive, while fewer than 18 were IGHV unmutated.

Repertoires were generated with immunoSEQ multiplex PCR, while TCRdb's copy carries only in-frame clones and drops some. The sample yields around 50,000 clones, about 50% seen once. The germline V gene has CDR1 SGHRS and CDR2 YFSETQ. The length of the CDR3 is 15 residues. The V end lost 3 bases, the J end lost 7 bases, and 17 bases lay between the germline ends. This chain links TRBV5-1 with TRBJ2-1, with a possible D match to TRBD2 (5 bases). This specimen was PBMCs, taken after 24 months of ibrutinib treatment. This clonotype was sampled from a human donor with chronic lymphocytic leukemia. DNA for the CDR3: TGCGCCAGCAGCTGGACTGGGCTCCTGGGGAATGAGCAGTTCTTC. Amino acids: CASSWTGLLGNEQFF. The full variable domain, its missing parts supplied by reference TRBV5-1 and TRBJ2-1, is KAGVTQTPRYLIKTRGQQVTLSCSPISGHRSVSWYQQTPGQGLQFLFEYFSETQRNKGNFPGRFSGRQFSNSRSEMNVSTLELGDSALYLCASSWTGLLGNEQFFGPGTRLTVL.